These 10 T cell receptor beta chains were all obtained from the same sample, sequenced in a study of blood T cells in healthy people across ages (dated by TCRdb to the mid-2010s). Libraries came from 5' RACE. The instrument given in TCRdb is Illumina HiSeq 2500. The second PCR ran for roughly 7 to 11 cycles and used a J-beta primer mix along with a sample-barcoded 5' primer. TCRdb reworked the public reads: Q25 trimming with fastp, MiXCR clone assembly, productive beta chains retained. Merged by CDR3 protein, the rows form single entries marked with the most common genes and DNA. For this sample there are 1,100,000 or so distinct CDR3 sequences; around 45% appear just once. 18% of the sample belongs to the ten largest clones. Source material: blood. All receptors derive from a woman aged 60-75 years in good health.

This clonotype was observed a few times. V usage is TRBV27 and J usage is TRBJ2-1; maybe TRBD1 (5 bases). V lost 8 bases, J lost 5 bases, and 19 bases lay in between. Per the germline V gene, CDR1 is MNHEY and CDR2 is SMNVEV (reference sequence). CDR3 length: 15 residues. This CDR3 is CASLGQGSPNNEQFF. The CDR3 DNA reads TGTGCCAGCTTGGGGCAGGGATCCCCCAACAATGAGCAGTTCTTC.

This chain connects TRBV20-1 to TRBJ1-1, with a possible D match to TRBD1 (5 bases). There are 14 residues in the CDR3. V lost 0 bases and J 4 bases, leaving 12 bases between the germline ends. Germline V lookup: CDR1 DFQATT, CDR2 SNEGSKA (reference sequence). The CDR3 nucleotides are TGCAGTGCTAGAGATTCTGGGGCGGGCACTGAAGCTTTCTTT. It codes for CSARDSGAGTEAFF.

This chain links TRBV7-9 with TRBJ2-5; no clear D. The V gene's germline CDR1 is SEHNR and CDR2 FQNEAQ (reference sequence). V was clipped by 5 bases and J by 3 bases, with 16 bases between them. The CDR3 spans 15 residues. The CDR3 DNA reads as TGTGCCAGCAGCCCATGGACGGAACCAGAAGAGACCCAGTACTTC. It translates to CASSPWTEPEETQYF.

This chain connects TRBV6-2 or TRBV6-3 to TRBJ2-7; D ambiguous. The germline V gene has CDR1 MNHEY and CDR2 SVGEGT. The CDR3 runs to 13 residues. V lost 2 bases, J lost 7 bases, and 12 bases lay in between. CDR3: CASSYDGVNEQYF. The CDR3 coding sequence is TGTGCCAGCAGTTACGATGGGGTGAATGAGCAGTACTTC.

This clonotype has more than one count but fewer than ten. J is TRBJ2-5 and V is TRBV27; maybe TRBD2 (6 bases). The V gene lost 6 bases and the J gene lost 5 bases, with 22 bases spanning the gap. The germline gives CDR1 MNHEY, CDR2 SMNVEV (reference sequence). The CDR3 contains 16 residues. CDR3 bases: TGTGCCAGCAGATACACTGCGGGGCGGGCCCCCGAGACCCAGTACTTC. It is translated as CASRYTAGRAPETQYF.

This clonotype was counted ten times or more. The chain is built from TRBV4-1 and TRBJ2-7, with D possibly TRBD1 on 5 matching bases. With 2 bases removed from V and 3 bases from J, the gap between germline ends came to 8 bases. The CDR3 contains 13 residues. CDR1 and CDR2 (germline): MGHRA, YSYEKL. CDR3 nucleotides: TGCGCCAGCAGCCAAACGGACAACTACGAGCAGTACTTC. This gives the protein CASSQTDNYEQYF.

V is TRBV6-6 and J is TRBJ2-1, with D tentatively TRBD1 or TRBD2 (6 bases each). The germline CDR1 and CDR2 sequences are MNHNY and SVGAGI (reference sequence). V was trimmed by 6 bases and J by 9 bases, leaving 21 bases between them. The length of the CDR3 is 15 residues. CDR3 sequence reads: CASRRRVAEGGEQFF. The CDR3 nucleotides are TGTGCCAGCAGGCGTCGGGTAGCGGAGGGGGGTGAGCAGTTCTTC.

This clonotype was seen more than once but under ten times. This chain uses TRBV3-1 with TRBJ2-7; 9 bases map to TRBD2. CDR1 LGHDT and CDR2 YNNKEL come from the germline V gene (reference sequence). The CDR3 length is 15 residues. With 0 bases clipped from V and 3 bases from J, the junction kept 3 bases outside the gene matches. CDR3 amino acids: CASSQDWRGGYEQYF. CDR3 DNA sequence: TGTGCCAGCAGCCAAGACTGGCGGGGGGGCTACGAGCAGTACTTC.

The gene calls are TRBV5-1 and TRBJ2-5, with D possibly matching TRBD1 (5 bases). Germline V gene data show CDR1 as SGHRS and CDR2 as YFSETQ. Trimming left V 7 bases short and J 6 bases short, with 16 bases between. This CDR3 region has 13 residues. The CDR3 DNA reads TGCGCCAGCTGTGGGGCAGTGGAGAAGACCCAGTACTTC. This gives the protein CASCGAVEKTQYF.

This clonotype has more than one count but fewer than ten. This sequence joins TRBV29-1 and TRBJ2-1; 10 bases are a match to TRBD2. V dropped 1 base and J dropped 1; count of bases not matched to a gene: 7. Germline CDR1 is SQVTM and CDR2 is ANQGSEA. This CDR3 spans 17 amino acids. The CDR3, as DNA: TGCAGCGTTGAAGGTCTAGCGGGAGTCCTGTCCTACAATGAGCAGTTCTTC. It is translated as CSVEGLAGVLSYNEQFF.